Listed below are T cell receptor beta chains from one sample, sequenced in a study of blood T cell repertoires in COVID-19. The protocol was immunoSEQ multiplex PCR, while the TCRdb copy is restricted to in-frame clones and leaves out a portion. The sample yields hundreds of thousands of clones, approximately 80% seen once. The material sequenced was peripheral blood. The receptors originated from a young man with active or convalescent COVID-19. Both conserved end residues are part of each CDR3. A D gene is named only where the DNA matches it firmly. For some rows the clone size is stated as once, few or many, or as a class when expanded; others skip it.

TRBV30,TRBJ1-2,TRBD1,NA,TGTGCCTGGAGTCGGGGACAGGTCCTCGGGGGCTACACCTTC,CAWSRGQVLGGYTF
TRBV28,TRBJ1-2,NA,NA,TGTGCCAGCCGGGGGACGAACCTAAACTATGGCTACACCTTC,CASRGTNLNYGYTF
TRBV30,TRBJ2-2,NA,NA,TGTGCCTACCGCCCTCCAGGGGTGGTCGGGGAGCTGTTTTTT,CAYRPPGVVGELFF
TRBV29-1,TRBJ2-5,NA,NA,TGCAGCGTTGAGGCCGGGACTGAATTGGAGACCCAGTACTTC,CSVEAGTELETQYF
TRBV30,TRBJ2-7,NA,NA,TGTGCCTGGACTTCGGGAACAAAGGACGAGCAGTACTTC,CAWTSGTKDEQYF
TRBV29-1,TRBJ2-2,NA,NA,TGCAGCGTTAACGACAGGAACACCGGGGAGCTGTTTTTT,CSVNDRNTGELFF
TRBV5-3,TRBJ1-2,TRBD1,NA,TGTGCCAGAAGCCGAAATTACAGGGGCTCTCATGGTAACTATGGCTACACCTTC,CARSRNYRGSHGNYGYTF
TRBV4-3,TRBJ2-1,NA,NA,TGCGCCAGCAGCCAAGATCTGGTGGGGGGATACAATGAGCAGTTCTTC,CASSQDLVGGYNEQFF
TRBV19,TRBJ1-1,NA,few,TGTGCCAGTACCCGGGACACGAACACTGAAGCTTTCTTT,CASTRDTNTEAFF
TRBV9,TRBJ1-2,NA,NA,TGTGCCAGCAGCGTAACAGATAACTATGGCTACACCTTC,CASSVTDNYGYTF
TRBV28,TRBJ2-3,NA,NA,TGTGCCAGCAGTTTATCTGCAGATACGCAGTATTTT,CASSLSADTQYF